The rows below give T cell receptor beta chains drawn from one sample of a study of blood T cells in healthy people across ages. From the 5' RACE reads, TCRdb called clonotypes with MiXCR, one entry per CDR3 protein. This table has 600,000 to 650,000 distinct CDR3 sequences, roughly 50% appearing once. Input material: blood. These receptors all come from a man in his fifties or sixties in good health. Both conserved end residues are part of each CDR3. The D gene is left open where the match is weak. Clone size is given for some rows only: seen once, a few or many times, or a class if the clone is expanded.

clone size,D gene,V gene,J gene,CDR3 protein,CDR3 DNA
few,-,TRBV7-2,TRBJ2-2,CASNVVGTGELFF,TGTGCCAGCAACGTAGTGGGCACCGGGGAGCTGTTTTTT
-,TRBD1,TRBV10-3,TRBJ2-1,CATQTGGSYEQFF,TGTGCCACCCAGACAGGGGGCTCCTACGAGCAGTTCTTC
once,TRBD2,TRBV4-2,TRBJ2-3,CASSHDGRRGVADTQYF,TGTGCCAGCAGCCACGATGGCCGGCGGGGGGTCGCAGATACGCAGTATTTT
-,TRBD2,TRBV6-5,TRBJ2-1,CASSFLPSGGAGEQFF,TGTGCCAGCAGTTTCCTACCTAGCGGGGGGGCCGGGGAGCAGTTCTTC
few,-,TRBV14,TRBJ2-5,CASSFAQGGETQYF,TGTGCCAGCAGTTTTGCCCAGGGGGGGGAGACCCAGTACTTC
-,-,TRBV10-3,TRBJ2-5,CAITDTYQETQYF,TGTGCCATCACCGACACCTACCAAGAGACCCAGTACTTC
-,-,TRBV6-2/TRBV6-3,TRBJ2-3,CASSDPGGPHGTQYF,TGTGCCAGCAGTGACCCAGGCGGACCCCATGGTACGCAGTATTTT
-,-,TRBV29-1,TRBJ2-7,CSVLQAFSSYEQYF,TGCAGCGTCCTCCAGGCGTTTAGCTCCTACGAGCAGTACTTC
-,TRBD2,TRBV24-1,TRBJ2-1,CATSDASGLTYNEQFF,TGTGCCACCAGTGATGCTAGCGGTTTAACCTACAATGAGCAGTTCTTC
-,-,TRBV7-2,TRBJ2-5,CASSYYSKTQYF,TGTGCCAGCAGCTACTACTCGAAGACCCAGTACTTC
-,-,TRBV6-5,TRBJ1-1,CASRPGLNTEAFF,TGTGCCAGCAGACCCGGACTAAACACTGAAGCTTTCTTT
-,-,TRBV25-1,TRBJ1-2,CASSDMGGGYTF,TGTGCCAGCAGTGATATGGGGGGCGGCTACACCTTC
-,-,TRBV10-2,TRBJ2-1,CASGGDYNEQFF,TGCGCCAGCGGGGGTGACTACAATGAGCAGTTCTTC
-,TRBD2,TRBV6-1,TRBJ2-1,CASSDPSGGAYNEQFF,TGTGCCAGCAGTGATCCTAGCGGGGGGGCATACAATGAGCAGTTCTTC
-,-,TRBV12-3/TRBV12-4,TRBJ2-1,CAGSLPIAGAWDEQFF,TGTGCCGGCAGTCTACCTATTGCGGGGGCTTGGGATGAGCAGTTCTTC
-,-,TRBV6-2/TRBV6-3,TRBJ1-2,CASSYSEGAYGYTF,TGTGCCAGCAGTTACTCAGAGGGCGCCTATGGCTACACCTTC
few,-,TRBV4-1,TRBJ2-4,CASSQGRDTGIQYF,TGCGCCAGCAGCCAAGGCCGGGACACGGGCATTCAGTACTTC
-,-,TRBV7-9,TRBJ1-2,CASDLGRRDGYTF,TGTGCCAGCGATCTAGGCAGAAGGGATGGCTACACCTTC
few,-,TRBV15,TRBJ1-2,CATSRDFIYGYTF,TGTGCCACCAGCAGAGATTTTATCTATGGCTACACCTTC
-,TRBD1,TRBV5-1,TRBJ1-4,CASSSWTGGGEKLFF,TGCGCCAGCAGCTCCTGGACAGGGGGGGGGGAAAAACTGTTTTTT
-,-,TRBV7-2,TRBJ2-5,CASSLGGRYQETQYF,TGTGCCAGCAGCCTCGGGGGACGATACCAAGAGACCCAGTACTTC
-,TRBD2,TRBV12-3/TRBV12-4,TRBJ2-5,CASSLTSGGHNEQYF,TGTGCCAGCAGTCTGACTAGCGGGGGCCACAATGAGCAGTACTTC
once,TRBD2,TRBV20-1,TRBJ2-5,CSATDGTSPHNEQYF,TGCAGTGCGACAGACGGGACTAGCCCACACAATGAGCAGTACTTC
once,-,TRBV11-2,TRBJ2-1,CASSSGETNEQFF,TGTGCCAGCAGCTCGGGGGAGACGAATGAGCAGTTCTTC
once,TRBD1,TRBV11-3,TRBJ2-6,CASSRLPGTGGPSGANVLTF,TGTGCCAGCAGCCGTCTTCCCGGGACAGGGGGTCCCTCTGGGGCCAACGTCCTGACTTTC
few,TRBD2,TRBV5-4,TRBJ2-1,CASSLGGLVNEQFF,TGTGCCAGCAGCTTGGGAGGACTAGTCAATGAGCAGTTCTTC
-,-,TRBV4-1,TRBJ2-3,CASSRFAGTDTQYF,TGCGCCAGCAGCCGGTTCGCGGGCACAGATACGCAGTATTTT
-,TRBD1,TRBV11-2,TRBJ1-1,CASSLDIGTGKAFF,TGTGCCAGCAGCTTAGATATCGGGACAGGGAAGGCTTTCTTT
many,-,TRBV2,TRBJ2-1,CASGLTSNEQFF,TGTGCCAGCGGACTAACTAGCAATGAGCAGTTCTTC
-,-,TRBV5-1,TRBJ2-1,CASSWGIHSDEQFF,TGCGCCAGCAGCTGGGGGATCCATAGCGATGAGCAGTTCTTC
-,-,TRBV6-1,TRBJ2-6,CASSPLSLTIHSGANVLTF,TGTGCCAGCAGTCCCTTGTCGTTGACAATCCACTCTGGGGCCAACGTCCTGACTTTC
-,TRBD2,TRBV7-2,TRBJ2-1,CASSLVASGNNEQFF,TGTGCCAGCAGCTTAGTCGCTAGCGGGAACAATGAGCAGTTCTTC
-,-,TRBV7-2,TRBJ2-3,CASSFEGSTDTQYF,TGTGCCAGCAGCTTCGAGGGGAGCACAGATACGCAGTATTTT
-,TRBD1,TRBV29-1,TRBJ2-3,CSVEMDRAADTQYF,TGCAGCGTTGAAATGGACAGGGCGGCAGATACGCAGTATTTT
-,TRBD1,TRBV5-1,TRBJ2-5,CASSAQGVLRETQYF,TGCGCCAGCAGCGCACAGGGGGTACTACGGGAGACCCAGTACTTC
few,-,TRBV20-1,TRBJ1-5,CSASNQPQHF,TGCAGTGCTTCCAATCAGCCCCAGCATTTT
-,-,TRBV3-1,TRBJ1-4,CASSQRTDSEKLFF,TGTGCCAGCAGCCAAAGAACGGACAGCGAAAAACTGTTTTTT
few,TRBD1,TRBV7-2,TRBJ1-2,CASSKLTRTGFYGYTF,TGTGCCAGCAGCAAACTCACCAGGACAGGGTTCTATGGCTACACCTTC
-,-,TRBV25-1,TRBJ2-5,CASSEFAGLQETQYF,TGTGCCAGCAGTGAATTTGCGGGACTCCAAGAGACCCAGTACTTC
-,TRBD1,TRBV20-1,TRBJ2-1,CSAPGQLNEQFF,TGCAGTGCCCCGGGACAGTTGAATGAGCAGTTCTTC
-,TRBD1,TRBV6-6,TRBJ1-2,CASSVTGDYGYTF,TGTGCCAGCAGCGTGACAGGGGATTATGGCTACACCTTC
few,-,TRBV4-2,TRBJ2-4,CASSQGLSTLNIQYF,TGTGCCAGCAGCCAAGGTCTGTCCACCCTCAACATTCAGTACTTC
few,-,TRBV7-8,TRBJ2-1,CASSLQDRAYNEQFF,TGTGCCAGCAGCTTACAGGACAGAGCTTACAATGAGCAGTTCTTC
-,TRBD2,TRBV4-1,TRBJ2-1,CASSQRRQLAGGYNEQFF,TGCGCCAGCAGCCAACGACGGCAACTAGCGGGGGGCTACAATGAGCAGTTCTTC
-,-,TRBV7-2,TRBJ2-2,CASSLVGQGPLNTGELFF,TGTGCCAGCAGCTTAGTCGGGCAGGGGCCCTTGAACACCGGGGAGCTGTTTTTT
few,-,TRBV2,TRBJ2-5,CASSDMEETQYF,TGTGCCAGCAGTGATATGGAAGAGACCCAGTACTTC
few,-,TRBV29-1,TRBJ2-7,CSVGTGSRYGEQYF,TGCAGCGTTGGTACAGGGTCTCGTTACGGCGAGCAGTACTTC
-,-,TRBV9,TRBJ2-1,CASSPRGNNEQFF,TGTGCCAGCTCACCACGAGGGAACAATGAGCAGTTCTTC
-,-,TRBV20-1,TRBJ1-2,CSAPTGAYGYTF,TGCAGTGCTCCAACAGGCGCGTATGGCTACACCTTC
-,TRBD2,TRBV7-2,TRBJ2-1,CASSLPVAGYNEQFF,TGTGCCAGCAGCCTCCCCGTAGCGGGGTACAATGAGCAGTTCTTC
-,-,TRBV6-1,TRBJ2-1,CASRPEQFF,TGTGCCAGCCGCCCTGAGCAGTTCTTC
-,TRBD2,TRBV4-2,TRBJ2-1,CASSQDNSGRMQFF,TGTGCCAGCAGCCAAGATAATAGCGGGAGGATGCAGTTCTTC
-,TRBD2,TRBV7-8,TRBJ2-5,CASSFGTSGTLRGTQYF,TGTGCCAGCAGCTTCGGGACTAGCGGGACGCTCCGGGGGACCCAGTACTTC
-,-,TRBV25-1,TRBJ1-2,CASSVLGQADYGYTF,TGTGCCAGCAGTGTACTGGGCCAGGCAGACTATGGCTACACCTTC
-,TRBD1,TRBV6-5,TRBJ2-7,CASSGDRPPYEQYF,TGTGCCAGCAGTGGGGACAGGCCCCCCTACGAGCAGTACTTC
once,TRBD2,TRBV2,TRBJ2-2,CASEVAGGERITGELFF,TGTGCCTCAGAAGTAGCGGGGGGGGAAAGGATCACCGGGGAGCTGTTTTTT
once,TRBD1,TRBV5-1,TRBJ2-6,CASSLDVRGSGANVLTF,TGCGCCAGCAGCTTGGATGTCAGGGGGTCTGGGGCCAACGTCCTGACTTTC
-,TRBD2,TRBV20-1,TRBJ2-3,CSASLIAGSTTDTQYF,TGCAGTGCTAGTCTGATAGCGGGGTCTACCACAGATACGCAGTATTTT
few,-,TRBV6-5,TRBJ2-1,CASSRDISYNEQFF,TGTGCCAGCAGTCGGGACATTTCCTACAATGAGCAGTTCTTC
-,TRBD2,TRBV20-1,TRBJ2-5,CSASGLAGAEETQYF,TGCAGTGCTAGTGGCCTAGCGGGGGCGGAAGAGACCCAGTACTTC